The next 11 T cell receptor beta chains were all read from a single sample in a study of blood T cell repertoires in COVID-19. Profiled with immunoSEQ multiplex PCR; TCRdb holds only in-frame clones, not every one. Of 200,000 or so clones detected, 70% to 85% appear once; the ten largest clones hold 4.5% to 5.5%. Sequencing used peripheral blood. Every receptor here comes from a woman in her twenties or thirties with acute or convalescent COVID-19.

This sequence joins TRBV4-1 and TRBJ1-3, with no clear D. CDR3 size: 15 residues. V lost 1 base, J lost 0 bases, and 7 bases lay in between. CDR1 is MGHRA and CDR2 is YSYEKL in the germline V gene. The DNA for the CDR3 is TGCGCCAGCAGCCAAGGGGCTTACTCTGGAAACACCATATATTTT. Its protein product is CASSQGAYSGNTIYF.

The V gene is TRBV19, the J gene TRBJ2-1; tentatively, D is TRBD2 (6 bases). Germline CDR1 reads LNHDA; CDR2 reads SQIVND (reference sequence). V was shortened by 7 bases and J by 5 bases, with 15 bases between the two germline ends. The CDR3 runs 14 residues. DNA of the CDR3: TGTGCCAGTAAAGGGAACGCGGGGAACAATGAGCAGTTCTTC. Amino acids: CASKGNAGNNEQFF.

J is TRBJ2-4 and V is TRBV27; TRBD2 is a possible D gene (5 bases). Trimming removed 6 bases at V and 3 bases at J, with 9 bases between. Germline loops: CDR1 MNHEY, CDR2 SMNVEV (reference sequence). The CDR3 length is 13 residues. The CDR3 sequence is CASRRAGKNIQYF. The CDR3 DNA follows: TGTGCCAGCAGGAGGGCGGGCAAAAACATTCAGTACTTC.

CDR3: CASSFGDTNTEAFF. The CDR3, as DNA: TGCGCCAGCAGCTTCGGAGATACAAACACTGAAGCTTTCTTT. The V call is TRBV5-1, the J call TRBJ1-1, with no clear D. This CDR3 comprises 14 residues. The ends were cut back, 2 bases at V and 2 bases at J, with 10 bases in the middle. Germline values: CDR1 SGHRS, CDR2 YFSETQ.

CDR3 bases: TGTGCCAGCAGCCAACACAGGGGGAGCACTGAAGCTTTCTTT. Amino acid sequence: CASSQHRGSTEAFF. The chain employs TRBV3-1 (or the pseudogene TRBV3-2) and TRBJ1-1; TRBD1 matches at 8 bases. The CDR3 is 14 amino acids. V gave up 2 bases and J gave up 4 bases; unmatched junction bases: 3. Germline V gives CDR1 LGHDT, CDR2 YNNKEL (reference sequence).

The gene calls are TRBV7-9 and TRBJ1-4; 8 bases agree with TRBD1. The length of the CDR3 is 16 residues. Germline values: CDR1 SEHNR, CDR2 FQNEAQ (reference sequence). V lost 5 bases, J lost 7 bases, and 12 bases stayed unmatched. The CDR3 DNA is TGTGCCAGCAGCCTCGGACAGGGCGGAGAAGTTGAAAAACTGTTTTTT. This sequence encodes CASSLGQGGEVEKLFF.

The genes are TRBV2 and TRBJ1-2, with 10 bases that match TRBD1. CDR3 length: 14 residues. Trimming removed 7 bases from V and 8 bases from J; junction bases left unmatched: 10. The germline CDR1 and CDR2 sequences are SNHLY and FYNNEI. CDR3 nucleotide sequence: TGTGCCAGCAACCGGGACAGGGGCCGCTGGGGCTACACCTTC. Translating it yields CASNRDRGRWGYTF.

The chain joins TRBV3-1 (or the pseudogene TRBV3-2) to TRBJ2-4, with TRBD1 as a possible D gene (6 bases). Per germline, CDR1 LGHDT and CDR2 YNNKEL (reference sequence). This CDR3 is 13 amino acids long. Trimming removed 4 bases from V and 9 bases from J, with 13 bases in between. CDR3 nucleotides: TGTGCCAGCAGCCTCCCTATAGGGGGCATTCAGTACTTC. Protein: CASSLPIGGIQYF.

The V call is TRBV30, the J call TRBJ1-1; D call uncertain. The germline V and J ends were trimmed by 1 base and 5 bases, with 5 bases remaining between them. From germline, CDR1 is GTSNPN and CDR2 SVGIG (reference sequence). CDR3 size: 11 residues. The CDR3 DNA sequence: TGTGCCTGGAGTGATAGTACTGAAGCTTTCTTT. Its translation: CAWSDSTEAFF.

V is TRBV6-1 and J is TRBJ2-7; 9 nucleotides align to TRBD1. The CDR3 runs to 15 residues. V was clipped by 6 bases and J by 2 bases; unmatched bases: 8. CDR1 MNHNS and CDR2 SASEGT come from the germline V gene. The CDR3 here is CASSSPGTGTYEQYF. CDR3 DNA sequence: TGTGCCAGCAGCTCTCCCGGGACAGGGACCTACGAGCAGTACTTC.

CDR3 sequence reads: CASSLGSVPEQETQYF. Here the CDR3 DNA reads TGTGCCAGCAGCTTAGGTTCGGTCCCGGAGCAAGAGACCCAGTACTTC. The rearrangement uses TRBV13 and TRBJ2-5; D is ambiguous. V was clipped by 0 bases and J by 2 bases, with 13 bases between them. Germline V gene data show CDR1 as PRHDT and CDR2 as FYEKMQ (reference sequence). The CDR3 is made up of 16 amino acids.